This record covers a single T cell receptor beta chain. The antigen is undetermined. The data are from a study of cytomegalovirus exposure and HLA in healthy donors. Study-level points and caveats: Later analysis indicated greater clonal expansion among HLA-associated TCR beta chains than among equally common other chains.

Germline V gene sequence: CDR1 MNHNY, CDR2 SVGAGI (reference sequence). Between the trimmed V and J ends, which lost 2 bases and 1 base, there was a span of 11 bases. The CDR3 sequence is 16 residues long. PCR amplification relied on 60 Vbeta primers (plus 13 Jbeta primers). The data were produced by immunoSEQ multiplex PCR, yet TCRdb's version contains in-frame clones alone and is incomplete. The repertoire has fewer than 200,000 clones, about 80% of them found once; the top ten carry around 0.97%. The chain couples TRBV6-6 to TRBJ2-2, with no clear D. This receptor was obtained from a woman between 45 and 60 years old in good health and CMV-seropositive. What was sequenced was PBMCs. As DNA, the CDR3 is TGTGCCAGCAGTTACCGAGGTCTGAGGAACACCGGGGAGCTGTTTTTT. Translating gives CASSYRGLRNTGELFF.